The next 30 T cell receptor beta chains were all read from a single sample in a study of T cell responses to AZD1222 COVID-19 vaccine. Clones were sequenced by immunoSEQ multiplex PCR, and TCRdb holds only the in-frame ones, with some missing. This table has around 100,000 clones, about 89% appearing once. Sequencing was performed on peripheral blood, taken on day 0 of AZD1222 vaccination. Every receptor here comes from an adult in good health.

The chain joins TRBV6-5 to TRBJ1-2; TRBD1 might be the D (5 bases). CDR3 length: 15 amino acids. The V end was cut by 2 bases, the J end by 3 bases, with 13 bases between. Germline CDR1 is MNHEY and CDR2 is SVGAGI. CDR3 protein: CASSYVAGMDYGYTF. The CDR3 nucleotides are TGTGCCAGCAGTTACGTGGCAGGGATGGACTATGGCTACACCTTC.

The V call is TRBV19, the J call TRBJ1-2; the D is unclear. This CDR3 spans 12 amino acids. In germline, CDR1 is LNHDA, CDR2 SQIVND (reference sequence). V was cut by 4 bases and J by 1 base, with 4 bases left in between. The chain's CDR3 is CASSTNNYGYTF. The CDR3 bases are TGTGCCAGTAGTACTAATAACTATGGCTACACCTTC.

This chain links TRBV29-1 with TRBJ1-5; TRBD1 might be the D (6 bases). Germline CDR1 and CDR2: SQVTM and ANQGSEA. This CDR3 comprises 14 residues. Trimming pared 3 bases from V and 1 base from J, leaving 10 bases between. CDR3 coding DNA: TGCAGCGTTGAGACAGGCGGGAGCAATCAGCCCCAGCATTTT. Its translation is CSVETGGSNQPQHF.

This rearrangement joins TRBV12-2 to TRBJ1-1. TRBV12-2 is given as a pseudogene. This CDR3 spans 16 amino acids. The CDR3 DNA sequence: TGTGCAAGTCGCTCTACCCTACCTTCCCCGGGCACTGAAGCTTTCTTT. It specifies CASRSTLPSPGTEAFF.

V gene TRBV6-5 combines with J gene TRBJ1-2; possibly TRBD1 for D (6 bases). CDR1 and CDR2 (germline): MNHEY, SVGAGI. The CDR3 extends over 14 amino acids. V gave up 7 bases and J gave up 4 bases, with 16 bases separating them. The CDR3 bases are TGTGCCAGCATTAGGGGGGAGTCTGGCTATGGCTACACCTTC. Amino acids: CASIRGESGYGYTF.

The CDR3 spells CASSFLAGGPPLIFYNEQFF. CDR3 in DNA: TGTGCCAGCAGCTTTTTAGCGGGAGGGCCGCCTTTAATCTTCTACAATGAGCAGTTCTTC. The chain is built from TRBV12-1 and TRBJ2-1; TRBD2 reflects the table's D call only, with no check against the DNA. TRBV12-1 is classified as a pseudogene. There are 20 residues in the CDR3.

The J gene is TRBJ1-2, the V gene TRBV2; 7 nucleotides align to TRBD1. This CDR3 is 13 amino acids long. Germline CDR1 SNHLY, CDR2 FYNNEI. V shed 7 bases, J shed 3 bases, and the junction held 5 bases outside the gene matches. The CDR3 loop is CASTTGADYGYTF. CDR3 sequence (DNA): TGTGCCAGCACTACAGGGGCGGACTATGGCTACACCTTC.

This chain joins TRBV3-1 (or the pseudogene TRBV3-2) and TRBJ2-7; 9 bases line up with TRBD1. With V trimmed by 6 bases and J by 6 bases, 18 bases remained unmatched. Germline CDR1 and CDR2: LGHDT and YNNKEL (reference sequence). The CDR3 is 17 amino acids. The CDR3 region is CASRTTTVGQGRSEQYF. CDR3 DNA: TGTGCCAGCAGGACTACGACAGTGGGACAGGGTCGTAGCGAGCAGTACTTC.

Concerning this clone itself: The sample has other DNA sequences that encode this CDR3 too. The chain links TRBV18 to TRBJ1-2, with D unclear. V lost 3 bases and J 3 bases, leaving 8 bases between the germline ends. CDR3 length equals 13 residues. The V gene's germline CDR1 is KGHSH and CDR2 LQKENI. The CDR3 DNA reads TGTGCCAGCTCACCTGGCGGGGACTATGGCTACACCTTC. Protein: CASSPGGDYGYTF.

This sequence joins TRBV5-1 and TRBJ1-6, with 9 bases aligning to TRBD1. Germline V gene sequence: CDR1 SGHRS, CDR2 YFSETQ. The CDR3 sequence is 15 residues long. V lost 3 bases and J lost 7; bases outside the gene matches: 5. CDR3: CASSSSGTGNSPLHF. CDR3 nucleotides: TGCGCCAGCAGCTCATCCGGGACAGGGAATTCACCCCTCCACTTT. Complete variable domain (other parts from reference TRBV5-1 and TRBJ1-6): KAGVTQTPRYLIKTRGQQVTLSCSPISGHRSVSWYQQTPGQGLQFLFEYFSETQRNKGNFPGRFSGRQFSNSRSEMNVSTLELGDSALYLCASSSSGTGNSPLHFGNGTRLTVT.

The chain carries TRBV5-1 and TRBJ2-1; D tentatively fits TRBD1 or TRBD2 (5 bases each). The germline V and J ends were trimmed by 4 bases and 6 bases, with 14 bases remaining between them. CDR1 SGHRS and CDR2 YFSETQ come from the germline V gene. The CDR3 extends over 14 amino acids. CDR3 sequence: CASSLTGTLNEQFF. CDR3 DNA: TGCGCCAGCAGCCTTACCGGGACCCTCAATGAGCAGTTCTTC.

The sample holds one count of this clone. The chain links TRBV28 to TRBJ1-5; D is unresolved. The length of the CDR3 is 12 residues. Germline CDR1 reads MDHEN; CDR2 reads SYDVKM. Trimming left V 5 bases short and J 7 bases short, with 9 bases between. The DNA of the CDR3 is TGTGCCAGCAGTCCCCTCGGGCAGCCCCAGCATTTT. Residues: CASSPLGQPQHF.

The V and J genes are TRBV2 and TRBJ2-7, with D perhaps given as TRBD1 or TRBD2 (5 bases each). This CDR3 is 14 amino acids long. From germline, CDR1 is SNHLY and CDR2 FYNNEI. V lost 3 bases and J 2 bases, leaving 11 bases between the germline ends. The CDR3 DNA sequence: TGTGCCAGCAGTGAGTCGCCGGGGCCCTACGAGCAGTACTTC. It specifies CASSESPGPYEQYF.

The chain uses TRBV19 and TRBJ1-5, with 7 nucleotides matching TRBD1. J lost 4 bases, V lost 5 bases, and 11 bases had no gene match. CDR1 is LNHDA, CDR2 SQIVND, per germline (reference sequence). The CDR3 has 16 residues. The CDR3 region has the DNA TGTGCCAGTAGTGGAATGGGCAGGGGGTTAAATCAGCCCCAGCATTTT. This codes for CASSGMGRGLNQPQHF. The variable domain in full, completed from reference TRBV19 and TRBJ1-5, reads DGGITQSPKYLFRKEGQNVTLSCEQNLNHDAMYWYRQDPGQGLRLIYYSQIVNDFQKGDIAEGYSVSREKKESFPLTVTSAQKNPTAFYLCASSGMGRGLNQPQHFGDGTRLSIL.

The chain employs TRBV30 and TRBJ1-1; the match to TRBD1 covers 9 bases. V dropped 3 bases and J dropped 1; count of bases not matched to a gene: 3. CDR3 length equals 14 residues. CDR1 and CDR2 (germline): GTSNPN, SVGIG (reference sequence). CDR3 coding DNA: TGTGCCTGGAGGGGGACAGGGCGGAACACTGAAGCTTTCTTT. Translation gives CAWRGTGRNTEAFF.

The chain joins TRBV29-1 to TRBJ2-2, with TRBD2 as a possible D gene (7 bases). The CDR3 runs to 13 residues. The V gene lost 6 bases and the J gene lost 3 bases, with 11 bases spanning the gap. From germline, CDR1 is SQVTM and CDR2 ANQGSEA. The CDR3 protein is CSVGGPDTGELFF. The CDR3 nucleotides read TGCAGCGTCGGGGGGCCGGACACCGGGGAGCTGTTTTTT.

The chain links TRBV9 to TRBJ2-1; D not certain. The V gene's germline CDR1 is SGDLS and CDR2 YYNGEE. With 0 bases removed from V and 10 bases from J, the gap between germline ends came to 11 bases. The CDR3 has 13 amino acids. As DNA, the CDR3 is TGTGCCAGCAGCGTAGAACGGCGCAGCGAGCAGTTCTTC. It is translated as CASSVERRSEQFF.

This rearrangement joins TRBV14 to TRBJ2-1, with D possibly being TRBD2 (5 bases). The CDR3 is 16 amino acids. The ends were cut back, 4 bases at V and 6 bases at J, with 19 bases in the middle. Germline values: CDR1 SGHDN, CDR2 FVKESK. The CDR3 coding sequence is TGTGCCAGCAGCCGATTAGGCCTAGCAGGAACCAATGAGCAGTTCTTC. This codes for CASSRLGLAGTNEQFF.

V and J are TRBV7-6 and TRBJ1-4; possibly TRBD1 for D (6 bases). V dropped 4 bases and J dropped 5 bases, with 17 bases sitting between them. Germline-derived CDR1 and CDR2 are SGHVS and FNYEAQ. This CDR3 has 16 amino acids. The CDR3 DNA is TGTGCCAGCAGCTCCCTCGGGGGTCAGGGGAATGAAAAACTGTTTTTT. This gives the protein CASSSLGGQGNEKLFF. Full variable domain (rest looked up from reference TRBV7-6 and TRBJ1-4): GAGVSQSPRYKVTKRGQDVALRCDPISGHVSLYWYRQALGQGPEFLTYFNYEAQQDKSGLPNDRFSAERPEGSISTLTIQRTEQRDSAMYRCASSSLGGQGNEKLFFGSGTQLSVL.

Within the sample, this clone is medium-sized (0.01 to 0.1%). J is TRBJ2-5 and V is TRBV7-6; 12 positions match TRBD1. With V trimmed by 0 bases and J by 5 bases, 7 bases remained unmatched. CDR3 length: 17 amino acids. CDR1 and CDR2 (germline): SGHVS, FNYEAQ. The chain's CDR3 is CASSLAVRDRGLETQYF. The CDR3, as DNA: TGTGCCAGCAGCTTAGCCGTCCGGGACAGGGGGCTGGAGACCCAGTACTTC.

The count of this clone is one. The V call is TRBV5-1, the J call TRBJ2-5; 8 bases fit TRBD2. The trim removed 2 bases at V and 1 base at J, leaving 4 bases unmatched. The germline gives CDR1 SGHRS, CDR2 YFSETQ. CDR3 length: 15 residues. The CDR3 protein is CASSFIAGTQETQYF. The CDR3 coding sequence is TGCGCCAGCAGCTTCATAGCGGGGACCCAAGAGACCCAGTACTTC.

The chain employs TRBV7-2 and TRBJ1-4; D is possibly TRBD1 (6 bases). The CDR3 runs to 17 residues. Germline values: CDR1 SGHTA, CDR2 FQGNSA. V lost 0 bases and J 7 bases, leaving 18 bases between the germline ends. As DNA, the CDR3 is TGTGCCAGCAGCTTAGCGCCCGGGGGGGCACTGAGTGAAAAACTGTTTTTT. Amino acids: CASSLAPGGALSEKLFF. The full variable domain, in which reference TRBV7-2 and TRBJ1-4 provide the parts outside the CDR3, is GAGVSQSPSNKVTEKGKDVELRCDPISGHTALYWYRQSLGQGLEFLIYFQGNSAPDKSGLPSDRFSAERTGGSVSTLTIQRTQQEDSAVYLCASSLAPGGALSEKLFFGSGTQLSVL.

The chain uses TRBV29-1 and TRBJ2-7; D gene uncertain. V gave up 7 bases and J gave up 0 bases, with 13 bases separating them. The germline gives CDR1 SQVTM, CDR2 ANQGSEA. CDR3 length: 13 residues. The CDR3 nucleotides read TGCAGCGCCTCTCGCACAGACTCCTACGAGCAGTACTTC. It translates to CSASRTDSYEQYF.

The chain employs TRBV18 and TRBJ1-3, with 11 bases fitting TRBD1. The CDR3 extends over 15 amino acids. The V gene end was trimmed by 0 bases and the J gene end by 6 bases; junction bases not matched to a gene: 1. Per germline, CDR1 KGHSH and CDR2 LQKENI. CDR3 protein: CASSPPGQGENTIYF. The CDR3 bases are TGTGCCAGCTCACCACCGGGACAGGGGGAAAACACCATATATTTT.

This clone occurred once. Here the CDR3 reads CASSSSGAPDTQYF. The DNA for the CDR3 is TGTGCCAGCAGCTCGAGCGGGGCGCCAGATACGCAGTATTTT. This rearrangement joins TRBV11-2 to TRBJ2-3; 7 bases are a match to TRBD2. Germline V gene sequence: CDR1 SGHAT, CDR2 FQNNGV. The V gene end was trimmed by 4 bases and the J gene end by 4 bases; junction bases not matched to a gene: 5. The CDR3 covers 14 residues. Supplemented by reference TRBV11-2 and TRBJ2-3, the full variable domain reads EAGVAQSPRYKIIEKRQSVAFWCNPISGHATLYWYQQILGQGPKLLIQFQNNGVVDDSQLPKDRFSAERLKGVDSTLKIQPAKLEDSAVYLCASSSSGAPDTQYFGPGTRLTVL.

This clone was picked up one time. The chain carries TRBV7-2 and TRBJ1-6; 8 bases agree with TRBD1. Looked up from germline, CDR1 is SGHTA and CDR2 is FQGNSA. The V gene end was trimmed by 7 bases and the J gene end by 8 bases; junction bases not matched to a gene: 4. The CDR3 sequence is 13 residues long. The CDR3 reads CASNRGLDSPLHF. The CDR3 DNA is TGTGCCAGCAACAGGGGGTTGGATTCACCCCTCCACTTT.

The V call is TRBV10-3, the J call TRBJ1-4; a possible D gene is TRBD1 (5 bases). Germline V gene sequence: CDR1 ENHRY, CDR2 SYGVKD. The CDR3 is made up of 13 amino acids. The V end lost 4 bases, the J end lost 8 bases, and 11 bases lay between the germline ends. The CDR3 region is CAISGGIGEKLFF. The CDR3 coding sequence is TGTGCCATCAGTGGGGGGATCGGAGAAAAACTGTTTTTT.

The chain is built from TRBV4-3 and TRBJ1-3; no clear D gene. The V gene lost 0 bases and the J gene lost 0 bases, with 3 bases spanning the gap. Germline CDR1 LGHNA, CDR2 YSLEER. There are 14 residues in the CDR3. The CDR3 DNA follows: TGCGCCAGCAGCCAAGATAACTCTGGAAACACCATATATTTT. As protein: CASSQDNSGNTIYF.

CDR3 sequence reads: CASSDSGRGPNQPQHF. DNA for the CDR3: TGTGCCAGCAGTGACTCGGGTAGGGGGCCCAATCAGCCCCAGCATTTT. This chain uses TRBV6-4 with TRBJ1-5; the match to TRBD1 covers 7 bases. This CDR3 region has 16 residues. The ends lost 0 bases at V and 3 bases at J; junction bases unmatched: 5. The germline V gene encodes CDR1 MRHNA and CDR2 SNTAGT.

This rearrangement joins TRBV6-5 to TRBJ1-2, with TRBD1 identical over 9 bases. The junction had 5 bases not matched to a gene; V was cut back by 5 bases and J by 4 bases. The CDR3 sequence is 14 residues long. CDR1 and CDR2 from the germline V gene are MNHEY and SVGAGI. CDR3 DNA: TGTGCCAGCAGTATACAGGGGGCGGGCTATGGCTACACCTTC. It is translated as CASSIQGAGYGYTF.